The 13 T cell receptor beta chains presented below share a single source sample, sequenced in a study of cytomegalovirus exposure and HLA in healthy donors. The study ran its PCR with 60 Vbeta and 13 Jbeta primers. The protocol was immunoSEQ multiplex PCR, while the TCRdb copy is restricted to in-frame clones and leaves out a portion. The sample has about 170,000 clones, roughly 80% seen once. The sample comprised PBMCs. The receptor source for this set is a woman aged 18-30 years in good health and CMV-seronegative.

The gene calls are TRBV14 and TRBJ1-1; 7 bases are shared with TRBD1. With V trimmed by 2 bases and J by 6 bases, 3 bases remained unmatched. Germline assignment: CDR1 SGHDN and CDR2 FVKESK. The CDR3 runs to 13 residues. CDR3 loop: CASSQKGGSEAFF. In nucleotides, the CDR3 is TGTGCCAGCAGCCAAAAAGGGGGCTCTGAAGCTTTCTTT.

V gene TRBV2 combines with J gene TRBJ2-7, with D maybe TRBD1 (6 bases). The CDR3 totals 15 residues. Germline CDR1 is SNHLY and CDR2 is FYNNEI. V shed 6 bases and J shed 3 bases, with 18 bases lying between them. The CDR3 bases are TGTGCCAGCAGATCGGACAGTCTTGGCATCTACGAGCAGTACTTC. Translated, it gives CASRSDSLGIYEQYF.

This clone appeared once. The gene calls are TRBV6-5 and TRBJ2-2, with D maybe TRBD1 (6 bases). Trimming removed 8 bases from V and 4 bases from J, with 17 bases in between. The germline V gene encodes CDR1 MNHEY and CDR2 SVGAGI. This CDR3 is built from 15 residues. The CDR3 nucleotides are TGTGCCAGCCGCTCGCCGGGACAACTCACCGGGGAGCTGTTTTTT. Residues: CASRSPGQLTGELFF.

The chain joins TRBV2 to TRBJ2-4; D is unresolved. The germline V and J ends were trimmed by 5 bases and 3 bases, with 14 bases remaining between them. In germline, CDR1 is SNHLY, CDR2 FYNNEI. The CDR3 is 15 residues long. CDR3 amino acids: CASSQTDIGKNIQYF. For the CDR3, the DNA is TGTGCCAGCAGTCAAACTGACATTGGCAAAAACATTCAGTACTTC.

Details on this clone: At one end, the junction sequence differs from germline, possibly due to a read error. The V call is TRBV28, the J call TRBJ2-1, with D perhaps TRBD2 (5 bases). The germline V gene encodes CDR1 MDHEN and CDR2 SYDVKM. The CDR3 is made up of 15 amino acids. The CDR3: CASRPLVPLYNEQFF. DNA for the CDR3: TGCGCCAGCAGGCCACTAGTCCCATTATACAATGAGCAGTTCTTC.

DNA for the CDR3: TGTGCCAGCAGTGGGAGAGGAAGGGGAGGGCAGCCCCAGCATTTT. It yields the protein CASSGRGRGGQPQHF. The chain recombines TRBV2 with TRBJ1-5; weak D call: TRBD1 (5 bases). Germline loops: CDR1 SNHLY, CDR2 FYNNEI. Trimming took off 4 bases at V and 7 bases at J, with 17 bases between the two ends. This CDR3 region has 15 residues.

V is TRBV9 and J is TRBJ1-2, with D possibly being TRBD1 (5 bases). The V gene's germline CDR1 is SGDLS and CDR2 YYNGEE. The CDR3 is made up of 15 amino acids. V was cut by 2 bases and J by 5 bases, with 16 bases left in between. The chain's CDR3 is CASSVGHAATYGYTF. Here the CDR3 DNA reads TGTGCCAGCAGCGTCGGACACGCCGCTACTTATGGCTACACCTTC.

The gene calls are TRBV27 and TRBJ2-5, with a possible D match to TRBD1 (7 bases). This CDR3 has 12 residues. Germline V gene lookup returns CDR1 MNHEY and CDR2 SMNVEV (reference sequence). Trimming shortened V by 7 bases and J by 3 bases, and 9 bases separated the two germline ends. The DNA for the CDR3 is TGTGCCAGCATCAGGGGGGAAGAGACCCAGTACTTC. Translating gives CASIRGEETQYF.

The chain carries TRBV27 and TRBJ2-5; 7 bases fit TRBD1. Germline-derived CDR1 and CDR2 are MNHEY and SMNVEV (reference sequence). The CDR3 loop spans 15 amino acids. V was pared by 6 bases and J by 5 bases, with 12 bases of the junction left unmatched. This CDR3 reads CASSDWDSGLETQYF. Written as DNA, the CDR3 is TGTGCCAGCAGCGATTGGGACAGCGGATTGGAGACCCAGTACTTC.

The V and J genes are TRBV19 and TRBJ1-2; the D gene is possibly TRBD1 (5 bases). CDR1 and CDR2 from the germline V gene are LNHDA and SQIVND (reference sequence). The CDR3 loop spans 15 amino acids. V was clipped by 0 bases and J by 4 bases, with 12 bases between them. CDR3 in DNA: TGTGCCAGTAGTATAGAAGGACAAGCCCCCTATGGCTACACCTTC. The encoded protein is CASSIEGQAPYGYTF.

The chain couples TRBV4-2 to TRBJ1-6; no firm D call. The germline V gene encodes CDR1 LGHNA and CDR2 YNFKEQ. The CDR3 has 15 residues. V gave up 5 bases and J gave up 5 bases, with 13 bases separating them. The CDR3 loop is CASSYQDDNNSPLHF. The CDR3 DNA is TGTGCCAGCAGCTATCAGGATGATAATAATTCACCCCTCCACTTT.

The genes are TRBV7-6 and TRBJ2-1; TRBD2 matches 15 bases. CDR3 length equals 16 residues. The J segment lost 9 bases and the V segment lost 5 bases, leaving 8 bases of the junction unmatched. Germline CDR1 reads SGHVS; CDR2 reads FNYEAQ. The CDR3 nucleotides are TGTGCCAGCAGCCCGCGGACTAGCGGGAGGGTAGGTGAGCAGTTCTTC. Amino acid sequence: CASSPRTSGRVGEQFF.

This chain joins TRBV10-2 and TRBJ1-2, with D perhaps TRBD1 (5 bases). Germline V lookup: CDR1 WSHSY, CDR2 SAAADI. V lost 8 bases, J lost 8 bases, and 15 bases lay in between. This CDR3 has 12 residues. The CDR3 reads CASGWGDGGYTF. The CDR3, as DNA: TGCGCCAGCGGTTGGGGGGACGGGGGCTACACCTTC.